The entry below gives a single TCR beta chain sequence along with its context. This record comes from a study of blood T cells in healthy people across ages. Through a sample-barcoded 5' primer and a J-beta primer mix, a second PCR was run for roughly 6 to 12 cycles. TCRdb re-analysed the 5' RACE reads in MiXCR, keeping a single row per CDR3 protein. There are 1.5 million to 2 million distinct CDR3 sequences in the sample; roughly 49% occur only once, and around 2.1% lies in the top ten. Germline CDR1 and CDR2: SGDLS and YYNGEE. CDR3 size: 15 residues. With 2 bases removed from V and 5 bases from J, the gap between germline ends came to 15 bases.

The chain carries TRBV9 and TRBJ2-3; the D call may be TRBD1 or TRBD2 (6 bases each). The sequenced sample was blood. The sequence came from a woman aged 40 to 50 in good health. CDR3 protein: CASSVGGGQGDTQYF. The CDR3 nucleotides read TGTGCCAGCAGCGTCGGAGGGGGGCAGGGAGATACGCAGTATTTT.